Listed here is a single T cell receptor (beta chain). What it recognizes is unknown. This record belongs to a study of graft-versus-host responses after intestinal transplantation. Points from the study as a whole: Within the allografts of patients who had graft-donor T cell macrochimerism, graft-versus-host to host-versus-graft clonal ratios were high.

Profiling relied on immunoSEQ multiplex PCR, and the TCRdb table lists in-frame clones only, not all of them. The sample records 85,000 to 90,000 clones, 85% to 90% being singletons. Germline values: CDR1 MRHNA, CDR2 SNTAGT. The CDR3 loop spans 14 amino acids. V was pared by 2 bases and J by 0 bases, with 6 bases between. The rearrangement joins TRBV6-4 to TRBJ2-3, with D possibly TRBD1 on 5 matching bases. The sequences come from unstimulated CD4+ T cells sorted from spleen or lymph node cells, collected before intestinal transplant. The clonotype was recovered from a human donor who received an intestinal transplant. The CDR3 sequence: CASSDGHSTDTQYF. The DNA of the CDR3 is TGTGCCAGCAGTGACGGACACAGCACAGATACGCAGTATTTT.